These 27 T cell receptor beta chains were sequenced from one sample in a study of T cell responses to AZD1222 COVID-19 vaccine. Method: immunoSEQ multiplex PCR; TCRdb's copy keeps in-frame clones and lacks some. The sample comprises some 170,000 clones, approximately 94% of which are singletons, and approximately 4.6% rests with the top ten. The sample here was peripheral blood, taken 28 days after the second AZD1222 dose. These receptors were collected from an adult who received the AZD1222 COVID-19 vaccine.

The chain combines TRBV6-2 or TRBV6-3 with TRBJ1-2; 7 positions match TRBD1. Trimming took 4 bases from V and 3 from J; bases not matched to a gene: 8. CDR3 length: 15 residues. CDR1 is MNHEY and CDR2 is SVGEGT in the germline V gene. The CDR3 here is CASSFFSTGDYGYTF. The CDR3, as DNA: TGTGCCAGCAGTTTCTTCTCAACAGGGGACTATGGCTACACCTTC.

The rearrangement uses TRBV11-1 and TRBJ1-1; TRBD1 is a possible D gene (5 bases). The CDR3 is made up of 13 amino acids. Trimming left V 6 bases short and J 5 bases short, with 13 bases between. Germline V lookup: CDR1 SGHAT, CDR2 FQDESV (reference sequence). CDR3 amino acids: CASRTRDRTEAFF. Written as DNA, the CDR3 is TGTGCCAGCAGAACCAGGGATCGGACTGAAGCTTTCTTT.

V usage is TRBV28 and J usage is TRBJ1-2; D uncertain. The V gene lost 3 bases and the J gene lost 6 bases, with 26 bases spanning the gap. Germline loops: CDR1 MDHEN, CDR2 SYDVKM. There are 18 residues in the CDR3. In DNA form, the CDR3 reads TGTGCCAGCAGTTTGGGGAGGGCCTTGTTCTCATCCAAGGATGGCTACACCTTC. Its protein product is CASSLGRALFSSKDGYTF.

This rearrangement joins TRBV7-6 to TRBJ2-1; no firm D call. The V end lost 3 bases, the J end lost 0 bases, and 12 bases lay between the germline ends. Germline V lookup: CDR1 SGHVS, CDR2 FNYEAQ. This CDR3 contains 16 residues. The DNA of the CDR3 is TGTGCCAGCAGCTTGGGTTCCTCTGGCTCCTACAATGAGCAGTTCTTC. Amino acid sequence: CASSLGSSGSYNEQFF.

This clone has just one count. V usage is TRBV19 and J usage is TRBJ2-1; no definite D call. Trimming removed 5 bases at V and 5 bases at J, with 16 bases between. There are 15 residues in the CDR3. CDR1 is LNHDA, CDR2 SQIVND, per germline (reference sequence). CDR3 in DNA: TGTGCCAGTAGTTGGTCGGTCTCACTAAACAATGAGCAGTTCTTC. This encodes CASSWSVSLNNEQFF.

The table lists this clone with a count of one. This sequence joins TRBV7-9 and TRBJ1-1; D may be TRBD1 (6 bases). The CDR3 totals 12 residues. The germline V and J ends were trimmed by 5 bases and 7 bases, with 11 bases remaining between them. The germline CDR1 and CDR2 sequences are SEHNR and FQNEAQ (reference sequence). The CDR3 sequence is CASSLGQREAFF. CDR3 DNA sequence: TGTGCCAGCAGCCTAGGACAGCGTGAAGCTTTCTTT.

The V call is TRBV28, the J call TRBJ2-1; a possible D gene is TRBD1 (7 bases). This CDR3 comprises 16 residues. Per germline, CDR1 MDHEN and CDR2 SYDVKM. Trimming removed 7 bases from V and 10 bases from J, with 26 bases in between. The CDR3 spells CASTIRGTGGRGEQFF. CDR3 nucleotides: TGTGCCAGCACTATCAGGGGGACTGGAGGAAGGGGGGAGCAGTTCTTC.

The CDR3 is CASSAQGADTQYF. The CDR3 region has the DNA TGTGCCAGCTCAGCCCAGGGGGCAGATACGCAGTATTTT. The rearrangement links TRBV18 to TRBJ2-3; 7 nucleotides match TRBD1. CDR1 is KGHSH and CDR2 is LQKENI in the germline V gene. The CDR3 spans 13 residues. V dropped 5 bases and J dropped 4; count of bases not matched to a gene: 3. The full variable domain, rest sourced from reference TRBV18 and TRBJ2-3, is NAGVMQNPRHLVRRRGQEARLRCSPMKGHSHVYWYRQLPEEGLKFMVYLQKENIIDESGMPKERFSAEFPKEGPSILRIQQVVRGDSAAYFCASSAQGADTQYFGPGTRLTVL.

The rearrangement links TRBV27 to TRBJ1-6; D remains unclear. Trimming took off 6 bases at V and 4 bases at J, with 19 bases between the two ends. The germline V gene has CDR1 MNHEY and CDR2 SMNVEV (reference sequence). The CDR3 is made up of 17 amino acids. The CDR3 DNA reads as TGTGCCAGCAGGCGCAGGCCCGCAACCCCTTATAATTCACCCCTCCACTTT. Amino acid sequence: CASRRRPATPYNSPLHF.

The genes are TRBV5-1 and TRBJ1-1; D remains ambiguous. The V end was cut by 0 bases, the J end by 8 bases, with 11 bases between. The CDR3 has 13 residues. The germline CDR1 and CDR2 sequences are SGHRS and YFSETQ. CDR3 residues: CASSLGLTGEAFF. CDR3 nucleotide sequence: TGCGCCAGCAGCTTGGGGCTTACCGGGGAAGCTTTCTTT.

V usage is TRBV2 and J usage is TRBJ2-3; 7 bases map to TRBD1. V lost 6 bases, J lost 1 base, and 10 bases stayed unmatched. Germline V CDR1 and CDR2: SNHLY, FYNNEI. This CDR3 region has 16 residues. This chain's CDR3 is CASRPIPGTGTDTQYF. The CDR3 nucleotides read TGTGCCAGCAGACCCATTCCCGGGACAGGCACAGATACGCAGTATTTT.

The chain is built from TRBV27 and TRBJ2-1; maybe TRBD1 (8 bases). The CDR3 loop spans 15 amino acids. V shed 5 bases and J shed 7 bases, with 18 bases lying between them. Germline V gene data show CDR1 as MNHEY and CDR2 as SMNVEV (reference sequence). CDR3 sequence reads: CASSTERDRFNEQFF. The CDR3 coding sequence is TGTGCCAGCAGTACCGAGCGGGACAGGTTTAATGAGCAGTTCTTC.

This clone was seen just once. The chain joins TRBV12-3 or TRBV12-4 to TRBJ2-1, with D perhaps assigned TRBD1 or TRBD2 (6 bases each). The CDR3 runs to 12 residues. Between the trimmed V and J ends, which lost 5 bases and 9 bases, there was a span of 11 bases. The CDR3 coding sequence is TGTGCCAGCAGTCCTCCGGGGGCTGAGCAGTTCTTC. Translation gives CASSPPGAEQFF.

The chain combines TRBV19 with TRBJ2-7; 7 nucleotides match TRBD1. J gave up 0 bases and V 3 bases, and 5 bases lay outside the gene matches. This CDR3 has 15 amino acids. From germline, CDR1 is LNHDA and CDR2 SQIVND (reference sequence). The DNA for the CDR3 is TGTGCCAGTAGTATGGGGACAGTTTTCTCCTACGAGCAGTACTTC. As protein: CASSMGTVFSYEQYF.

The chain has TRBV11-3 and TRBJ2-1, with 9 bases aligning to TRBD2. CDR1 SGHNT and CDR2 YENEEA come from the germline V gene. The J segment lost 7 bases and the V segment lost 0 bases, leaving 13 bases of the junction unmatched. The CDR3 is 18 residues long. The CDR3 reads CASSLDGRVASGANEQFF. Here the CDR3 DNA reads TGTGCCAGCAGCTTAGATGGGAGGGTGGCTAGCGGGGCGAATGAGCAGTTCTTC. Full variable domain (rest looked up from reference TRBV11-3 and TRBJ2-1): EAGVVQSPRYKIIEKKQPVAFWCNPISGHNTLYWYLQNLGQGPELLIRYENEEAVDDSQLPKDRFSAERLKGVDSTLKIQPAELGDSAVYLCASSLDGRVASGANEQFFGPGTRLTVL.

The V call is TRBV7-9, the J call TRBJ2-1; tentative D call: TRBD2 (5 bases). With 5 bases removed from V and 13 bases from J, the gap between germline ends came to 12 bases. The length of the CDR3 is 11 residues. CDR1 is SEHNR, CDR2 FQNEAQ, per germline (reference sequence). The CDR3 DNA is TGTGCCAGCAGCCCTGGACTGGAACAGTTCTTC. Translating gives CASSPGLEQFF.

The gene calls are TRBV12-3 or TRBV12-4 and TRBJ1-3; possible D gene TRBD1, 6 bases. V gave up 7 bases and J gave up 1 base, with 8 bases separating them. The CDR3 totals 13 residues. CDR3 loop: CASIQGSGNTIYF. CDR3 bases: TGTGCCAGCATACAGGGTTCTGGAAACACCATATATTTT.

The chain carries TRBV5-1 and TRBJ2-1; the D gene could be TRBD1 or TRBD2 (5 bases each). This CDR3 comprises 13 residues. Germline CDR1 is SGHRS and CDR2 is YFSETQ. Trimming removed 7 bases at V and 9 bases at J, with 17 bases between. CDR3 residues: CASFRESWGEQFF. CDR3 sequence (DNA): TGCGCCAGCTTCAGGGAGTCGTGGGGTGAGCAGTTCTTC.

The V call is TRBV6-2 or TRBV6-3, the J call TRBJ2-6, with 10 bases aligning to TRBD2. Germline trimming cut 6 bases from V and 1 base from J; bases unmatched to any gene: 9. This CDR3 is 18 amino acids long. The germline V gene encodes CDR1 MNHEY and CDR2 SVGEGT. CDR3 sequence: CASSPGLALKSGANVLTF. Here the CDR3 DNA reads TGTGCCAGCAGCCCGGGACTAGCGTTAAAATCTGGGGCCAACGTCCTGACTTTC.

J is TRBJ1-5 and V is TRBV19, with D perhaps TRBD1 (5 bases). The ends were cut back, 5 bases at V and 1 base at J, with 18 bases in the middle. CDR3 size: 17 residues. CDR1 LNHDA and CDR2 SQIVND come from the germline V gene (reference sequence). Here the CDR3 reads CASSYRAQGKSNQPQHF. CDR3 DNA: TGTGCCAGTAGTTACCGAGCTCAGGGTAAGAGCAATCAGCCCCAGCATTTT.

The chain uses TRBV28 and TRBJ1-6; 11 bases line up with TRBD1. The CDR3 spans 15 residues. Trimming at V came to 11 bases and at J to 2 bases, leaving 5 bases not matched to a gene. CDR1 is MDHEN and CDR2 is SYDVKM in the germline V gene. The CDR3 nucleotides read TGTGCCGGGAGGACAGGGGGCCCCTATAATTCACCCCTCCACTTT. This codes for CAGRTGGPYNSPLHF.

The chain joins TRBV10-3 to TRBJ2-1; 10 bases line up with TRBD2. From germline, CDR1 is ENHRY and CDR2 SYGVKD. V shed 6 bases, J shed 9 bases, and the junction held 8 bases outside the gene matches. CDR3 length: 14 amino acids. This chain's CDR3 is CAIRAAGGQSEQFF. CDR3 bases: TGTGCCATCAGGGCAGCGGGAGGGCAGAGTGAGCAGTTCTTC.

In nucleotides, the CDR3 is TGTGCCAGCAGCCAAGATTCGGGGGCCGTGGAAGCTTTCTTT. Amino acids: CASSQDSGAVEAFF. The V gene is TRBV4-2, the J gene TRBJ1-1; weak D call: TRBD1 (6 bases). Trimming left V 0 bases short and J 8 bases short, with 13 bases between. This CDR3 comprises 14 residues. Germline assignment: CDR1 LGHNA and CDR2 YNFKEQ.

This sequence joins TRBV6-5 and TRBJ2-7; no clear D. V shed 6 bases and J shed 3 bases, with 6 bases lying between them. Per the germline V gene, CDR1 is MNHEY and CDR2 is SVGAGI. CDR3 size: 11 residues. The CDR3 nucleotides are TGTGCCAGCAGGGCAGACTACGAGCAGTACTTC. It specifies CASRADYEQYF.

V gene TRBV2 combines with J gene TRBJ2-1; the D gene is possibly TRBD1 (5 bases). The V end was cut by 2 bases, the J end by 4 bases, with 6 bases between. The CDR3 is 13 residues long. CDR1 is SNHLY and CDR2 is FYNNEI in the germline V gene. CDR3 DNA: TGTGCCAGCAGTGAACAGGGATACAATGAGCAGTTCTTC. Its protein product is CASSEQGYNEQFF.

The genes are TRBV18 and TRBJ1-2; 7 bases align to TRBD1. CDR1 and CDR2 from the germline V gene are KGHSH and LQKENI. The trim removed 5 bases at V and 4 bases at J, leaving 7 bases unmatched. The length of the CDR3 is 14 residues. CDR3 in DNA: TGTGCCAGCTCATCCTTGACAGGGAGCTATGGCTACACCTTC. It encodes CASSSLTGSYGYTF.

CDR3 residues: CASSTYRGQPQHF. The CDR3, as DNA: TGTGCCAGCAGTACCTACAGGGGTCAGCCCCAGCATTTT. The rearrangement links TRBV6-5 to TRBJ1-5; TRBD1 matches 7 bases. CDR3 length: 13 amino acids. Germline loops: CDR1 MNHEY, CDR2 SVGAGI. V trimming: 5 bases; J trimming: 6 bases; junction bases outside the gene matches: 4.